The sequence of this TCR beta chain was determined in a study of blood T cell repertoires in COVID-19. Study as a whole: COVID-19 samples collected from the United States, Italy and Spain covered acute and convalescent phases. Sources were T cells, B-cell-depleted T cells, or PBMCs; the material itself was cDNA or gDNA.

With 0 bases clipped from V and 1 base from J, the junction kept 4 bases outside the gene matches. This CDR3 has 16 residues. Germline CDR1 reads SGHRS; CDR2 reads YFSETQ. Original methodology: Estimation of nucleated cell counts was performed using reference gene primer amplification. Repertoires were generated with immunoSEQ multiplex PCR, while TCRdb's copy carries only in-frame clones and drops some. V and J calls and clone size follow that table, whereas D and trimming were derived from the DNA. The sample gives under 500,000 clones, approximately 90% of which show up once; more than 4% is in the top ten.

Sequenced: peripheral blood. This chain connects TRBV5-1 to TRBJ2-7; 10 bases are shared with TRBD2. The receptor's source is a woman under 40 with acute or convalescent COVID-19. CDR3 amino acids: CASSLGLAGLSYEQYF. Here the CDR3 DNA reads TGCGCCAGCAGCTTGGGACTAGCGGGCCTTTCCTACGAGCAGTACTTC.